The source of this T cell receptor (beta chain) is a study of cytomegalovirus exposure and HLA in healthy donors. Study overall: Counted in an early data release were 85 million or so unique TCRs from HLA-typed donors. General study points: Earlier analysis found most TCR beta V segments productive about 87% or about 30% of the time. While the bulk of TCR sequences proved rare, some public TCRs turned up in many donors. Highly shared sequence variants in one cluster were likely a sequencing artifact.

On this clone itself: The antigen remains unidentified.

In the PCR, 60 Vbeta and 13 Jbeta primers were used. Clones were read by immunoSEQ multiplex PCR, and TCRdb kept only the in-frame ones, dropping some. The sample has about 160,000 clones. This receptor was taken from a man aged 25-45 years in good health and CMV-seronegative. The sequenced material came from PBMCs.

The CDR3 protein is CATQQYGTGKDTQYF. CDR3 bases: TGTGCCACACAGCAGTACGGGACAGGGAAAGATACGCAGTATTTT. This chain links TRBV2 with TRBJ2-3, with 9 bases fitting TRBD1. The ends lost 10 bases at V and 5 bases at J; junction bases unmatched: 13. Looked up from germline, CDR1 is SNHLY and CDR2 is FYNNEI. The CDR3 is made up of 15 amino acids.